This entry describes one T cell receptor (beta chain). These data originate in a study of blood T cell repertoires in COVID-19. Overall study: Samples came from the United States, Italy and Spain, spanning acute and convalescent COVID-19.

This CDR3 is built from 15 residues. The germline V gene encodes CDR1 LGHNT and CDR2 FRNRAP. V gave up 6 bases and J gave up 9 bases; unmatched junction bases: 13. Libraries were prepared by immunoSEQ multiplex PCR; TCRdb keeps only in-frame clonotypes and omits some of them. The sample has 85,000 to 130,000 clones; about nine tenths are singletons. The origin of this receptor is a man between 60 and 70 years old with acute or convalescent COVID-19. The rearrangement links TRBV12-5 to TRBJ2-1; 8 nucleotides agree with TRBD2. The sequenced sample was peripheral blood. The DNA for the CDR3 is TGTGCTAGTGGCCCTATGGGTAGCGGGATTGGTGAGCAGTTCTTC. Translation: CASGPMGSGIGEQFF.